This T cell receptor beta chain comes out of a study of T cell responses to AZD1222 COVID-19 vaccine. Overall study findings and caveats: Baseline testing showed seropositivity in only six or seven AZD1222 recipients.

Worth noting for this clone: Its antigen is still unknown.

The assay was immunoSEQ multiplex PCR, and TCRdb's table has in-frame clones only and misses some. Of 110,000 to 150,000 clones in the sample, 85% to 90% were seen once. The specimen comprised peripheral blood, sampled on day 0 of AZD1222 vaccination. The sequence was obtained from an adult in good health.

The CDR3 nucleotides are TGTGCCAGCAGCCGGGAACTAGCCTTGCTCTACAATGAGCAGTTCTTC. Translating gives CASSRELALLYNEQFF. The chain carries TRBV14 and TRBJ2-1; D possibly corresponds to TRBD2 (6 bases). V shed 4 bases and J shed 3 bases, with 16 bases lying between them. Looked up from germline, CDR1 is SGHDN and CDR2 is FVKESK. The CDR3 has 16 residues.